The clone carrying this T cell receptor beta chain was seen a handful of times. Its antigen is currently unknown. Each TCR beta library was made by quantitative 5'-RACE that incorporated molecular barcodes. TCRdb reprocessed the 5' RACE reads via MiXCR and lists one record per CDR3 protein. The data show tens of thousands of distinct CDR3 sequences, 6.5% to 9% seen once. The record originates from a study of CD8 T cells in ankylosing spondylitis. Overall study findings and caveats: Disease-linked clones reportedly concentrated significantly in matched ankylosing spondylitis synovial fluid. Some of these motif variants have turned up before, in reports on reactive arthritis synovial fluid and blood. Seven to nine highly homologous variants made up a TCR beta motif that seemed to typify ankylosing spondylitis blood.

This receptor was identified in a male donor with ankylosing spondylitis or in good health (not recorded which). What was sequenced was blood.

In DNA form, the CDR3 reads TGTGCCACCAGCAGAGCACGTCGGCTGAACACTGAAGCTTTCTTT. Translated, it gives CATSRARRLNTEAFF. The chain carries TRBV15 and TRBJ1-1; D is ambiguous. CDR3 length: 15 residues. Germline V gives CDR1 LNHNV, CDR2 YYDKDF (reference sequence). V shed 1 base and J shed 0 bases, with 9 bases lying between them.